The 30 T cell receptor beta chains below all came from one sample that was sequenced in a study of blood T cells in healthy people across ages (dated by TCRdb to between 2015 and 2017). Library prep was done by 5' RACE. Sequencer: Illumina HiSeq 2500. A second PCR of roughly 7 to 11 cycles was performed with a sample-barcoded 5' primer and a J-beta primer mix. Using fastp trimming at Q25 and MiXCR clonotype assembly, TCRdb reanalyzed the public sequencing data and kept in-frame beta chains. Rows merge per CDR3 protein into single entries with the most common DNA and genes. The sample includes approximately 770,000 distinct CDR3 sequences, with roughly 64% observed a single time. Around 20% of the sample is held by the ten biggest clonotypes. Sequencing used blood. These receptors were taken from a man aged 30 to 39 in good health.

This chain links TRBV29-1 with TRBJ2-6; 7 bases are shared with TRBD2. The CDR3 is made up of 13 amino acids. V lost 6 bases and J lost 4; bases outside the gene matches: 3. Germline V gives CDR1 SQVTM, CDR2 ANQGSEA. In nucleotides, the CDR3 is TGCAGCGTCCGGGAGGCAGGGGCCAACGTCCTGACTTTC. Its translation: CSVREAGANVLTF.

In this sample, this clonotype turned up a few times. The CDR3 is CASSPRGRGLQGYTF. The CDR3 DNA follows: TGTGCCAGCAGTCCACGGGGCAGGGGGCTACAAGGCTACACCTTC. The chain has TRBV6-6 and TRBJ1-2; TRBD1 aligns across 8 bases. V lost 5 bases and J lost 8; bases outside the gene matches: 13. This CDR3 spans 15 amino acids. Germline values: CDR1 MNHNY, CDR2 SVGAGI (reference sequence).

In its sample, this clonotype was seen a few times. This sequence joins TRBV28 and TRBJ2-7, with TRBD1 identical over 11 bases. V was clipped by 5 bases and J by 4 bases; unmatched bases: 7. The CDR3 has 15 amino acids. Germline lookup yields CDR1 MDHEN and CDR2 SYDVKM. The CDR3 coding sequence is TGTGCCAGCAGTGTTCCGGGACAGGGGGTTTACGAGCAGTACTTC. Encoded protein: CASSVPGQGVYEQYF.

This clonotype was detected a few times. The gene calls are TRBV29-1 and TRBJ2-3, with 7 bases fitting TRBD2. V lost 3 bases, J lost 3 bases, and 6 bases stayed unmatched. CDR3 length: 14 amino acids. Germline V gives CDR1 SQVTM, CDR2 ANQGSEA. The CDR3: CSVETGGGTDTQYF. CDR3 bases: TGCAGCGTTGAGACGGGAGGAGGGACAGATACGCAGTATTTT.

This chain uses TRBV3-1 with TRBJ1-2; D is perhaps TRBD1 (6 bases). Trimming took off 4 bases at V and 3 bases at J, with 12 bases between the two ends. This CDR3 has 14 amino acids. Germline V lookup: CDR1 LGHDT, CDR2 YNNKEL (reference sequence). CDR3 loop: CASSRAQGYYGYTF. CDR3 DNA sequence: TGTGCCAGCAGCCGAGCACAGGGATACTATGGCTACACCTTC.

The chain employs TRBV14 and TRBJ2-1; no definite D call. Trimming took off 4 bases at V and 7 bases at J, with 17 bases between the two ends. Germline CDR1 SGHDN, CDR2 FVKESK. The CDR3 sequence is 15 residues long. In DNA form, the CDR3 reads TGTGCCAGCAGCCTTGGCACCTTCCTAGGGAATGAGCAGTTCTTC. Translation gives CASSLGTFLGNEQFF.

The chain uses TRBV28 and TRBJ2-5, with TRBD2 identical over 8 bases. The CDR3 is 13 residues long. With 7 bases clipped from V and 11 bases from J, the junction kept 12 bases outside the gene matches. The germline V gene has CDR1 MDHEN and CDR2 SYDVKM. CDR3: CASILGGADEQYF. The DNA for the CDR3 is TGTGCCAGCATCCTCGGGGGGGCGGATGAGCAGTACTTC.

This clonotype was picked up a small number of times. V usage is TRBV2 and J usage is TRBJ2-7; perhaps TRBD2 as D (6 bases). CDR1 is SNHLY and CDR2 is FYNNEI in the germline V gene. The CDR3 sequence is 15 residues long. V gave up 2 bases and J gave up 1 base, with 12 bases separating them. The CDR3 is CASSERIRESYEQYF. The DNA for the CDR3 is TGTGCCAGCAGTGAAAGGATTCGGGAGTCCTACGAGCAGTACTTC.

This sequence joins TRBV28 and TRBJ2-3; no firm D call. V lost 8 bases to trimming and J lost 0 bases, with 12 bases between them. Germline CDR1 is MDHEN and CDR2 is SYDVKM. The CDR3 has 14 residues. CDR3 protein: CASVPGSSTDTQYF. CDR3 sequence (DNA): TGTGCCAGCGTGCCCGGTTCTAGCACAGATACGCAGTATTTT.

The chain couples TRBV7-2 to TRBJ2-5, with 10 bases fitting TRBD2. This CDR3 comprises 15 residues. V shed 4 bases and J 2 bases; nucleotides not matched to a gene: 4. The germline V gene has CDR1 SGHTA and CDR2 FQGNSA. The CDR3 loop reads CASSWQTSGQETQYF. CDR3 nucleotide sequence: TGTGCCAGCAGCTGGCAGACTAGCGGGCAAGAGACCCAGTACTTC.

CDR3 protein: CASKSGANNEQFF. CDR3 coding DNA: TGTGCCAGCAAAAGCGGGGCAAACAATGAGCAGTTCTTC. The chain uses TRBV7-2 and TRBJ2-1; 7 bases are shared with TRBD2. The CDR3 consists of 13 residues. Germline values: CDR1 SGHTA, CDR2 FQGNSA. The V and J ends lost 7 bases and 5 bases, in that order; junction bases with no gene match: 5.

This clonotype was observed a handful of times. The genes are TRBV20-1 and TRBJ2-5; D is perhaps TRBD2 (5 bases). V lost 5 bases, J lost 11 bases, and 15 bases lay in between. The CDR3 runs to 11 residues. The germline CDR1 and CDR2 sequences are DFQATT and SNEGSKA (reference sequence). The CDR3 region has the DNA TGCAGTGCTCGGGGATTAAATGAGCAGTACTTC. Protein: CSARGLNEQYF.

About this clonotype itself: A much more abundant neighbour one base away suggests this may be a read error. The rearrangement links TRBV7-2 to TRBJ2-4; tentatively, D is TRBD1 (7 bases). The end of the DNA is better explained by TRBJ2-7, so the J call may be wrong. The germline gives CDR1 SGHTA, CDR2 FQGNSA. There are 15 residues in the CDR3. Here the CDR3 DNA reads TGTGCCAGCAACTTTGCCAGGGGGGACTCCTACGAGCAGTACTTC. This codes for CASNFARGDSYEQYF.

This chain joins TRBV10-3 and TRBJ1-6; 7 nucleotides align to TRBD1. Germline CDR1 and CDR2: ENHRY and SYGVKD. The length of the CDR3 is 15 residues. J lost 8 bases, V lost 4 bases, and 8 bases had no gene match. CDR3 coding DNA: TGTGCCATCAGTGGGGGCAGGGGGATGGATTCACCCCTCCACTTT. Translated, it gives CAISGGRGMDSPLHF.

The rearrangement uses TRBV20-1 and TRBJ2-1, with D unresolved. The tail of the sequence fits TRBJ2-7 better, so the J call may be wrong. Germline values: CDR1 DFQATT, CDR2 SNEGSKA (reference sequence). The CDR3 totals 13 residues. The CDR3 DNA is TGCAGTGCTAGTCCTGACGATTACAATGAGCAGTACTTC. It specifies CSASPDDYNEQYF.

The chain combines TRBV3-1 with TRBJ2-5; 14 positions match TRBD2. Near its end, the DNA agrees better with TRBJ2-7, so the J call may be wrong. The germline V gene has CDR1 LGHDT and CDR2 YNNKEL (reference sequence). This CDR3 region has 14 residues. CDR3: CASSQTSGRAEQYF. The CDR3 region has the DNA TGTGCCAGCAGCCAGACTAGCGGGAGGGCCGAGCAGTACTTC.

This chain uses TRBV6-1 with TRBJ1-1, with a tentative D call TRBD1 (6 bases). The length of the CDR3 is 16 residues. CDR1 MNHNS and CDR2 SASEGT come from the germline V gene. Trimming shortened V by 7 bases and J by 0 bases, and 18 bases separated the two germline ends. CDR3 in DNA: TGTGCCAGCAATAAGCCGAAGGGGGGTCTGAACACTGAAGCTTTCTTT. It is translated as CASNKPKGGLNTEAFF.

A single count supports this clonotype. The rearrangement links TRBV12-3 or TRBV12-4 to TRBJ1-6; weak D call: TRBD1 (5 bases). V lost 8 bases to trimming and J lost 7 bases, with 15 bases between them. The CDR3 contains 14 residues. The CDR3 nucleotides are TGTGCCAGCTGGTCGGGGGGTGACAATTCACCCCTCCACTTT. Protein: CASWSGGDNSPLHF.

The CDR3: CASRAGTEGVTNEKLFF. CDR3 DNA sequence: TGTGCCAGCAGGGCGGGGACAGAAGGAGTCACCAATGAAAAACTGTTTTTT. The chain is built from TRBV7-2 and TRBJ1-4; 7 positions agree with TRBD1. V shed 6 bases, J shed 5 bases, and the junction held 15 bases outside the gene matches. Germline V CDR1 and CDR2: SGHTA, FQGNSA. The CDR3 spans 17 residues.

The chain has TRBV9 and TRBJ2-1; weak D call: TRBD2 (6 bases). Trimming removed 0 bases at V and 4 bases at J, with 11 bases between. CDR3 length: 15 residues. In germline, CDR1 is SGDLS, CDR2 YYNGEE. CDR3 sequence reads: CASSVERAGYNEQFF. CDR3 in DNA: TGTGCCAGCAGCGTAGAGAGGGCGGGATACAATGAGCAGTTCTTC.

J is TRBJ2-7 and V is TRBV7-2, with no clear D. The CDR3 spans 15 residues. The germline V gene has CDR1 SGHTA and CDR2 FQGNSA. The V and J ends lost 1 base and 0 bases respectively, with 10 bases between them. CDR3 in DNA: TGTGCCAGCAGCTTAGATTACAGAAGCTCCTACGAGCAGTACTTC. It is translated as CASSLDYRSSYEQYF.

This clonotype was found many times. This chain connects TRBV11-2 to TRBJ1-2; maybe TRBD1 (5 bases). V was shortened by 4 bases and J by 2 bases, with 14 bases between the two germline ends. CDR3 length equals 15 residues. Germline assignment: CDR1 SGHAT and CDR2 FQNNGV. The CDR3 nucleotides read TGTGCCAGCAGCTGGTCACCGGGGGTGAACTATGGCTACACCTTC. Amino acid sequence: CASSWSPGVNYGYTF.

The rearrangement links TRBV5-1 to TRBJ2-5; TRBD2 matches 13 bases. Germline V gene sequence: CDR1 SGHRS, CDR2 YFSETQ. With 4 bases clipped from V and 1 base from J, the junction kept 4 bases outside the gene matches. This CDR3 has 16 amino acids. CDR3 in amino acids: CASSRGTSGTQETQYF. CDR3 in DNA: TGCGCCAGCAGCCGGGGGACTAGCGGGACCCAAGAGACCCAGTACTTC. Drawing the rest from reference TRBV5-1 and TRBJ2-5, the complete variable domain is KAGVTQTPRYLIKTRGQQVTLSCSPISGHRSVSWYQQTPGQGLQFLFEYFSETQRNKGNFPGRFSGRQFSNSRSEMNVSTLELGDSALYLCASSRGTSGTQETQYFGPGTRLLVL.

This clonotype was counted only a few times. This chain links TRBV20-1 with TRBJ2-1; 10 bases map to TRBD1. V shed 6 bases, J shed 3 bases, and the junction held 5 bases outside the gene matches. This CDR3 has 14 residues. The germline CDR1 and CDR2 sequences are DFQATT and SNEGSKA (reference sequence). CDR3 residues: CSAGTGANYNEQFF. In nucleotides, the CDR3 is TGCAGTGCCGGGACAGGGGCCAACTACAATGAGCAGTTCTTC.

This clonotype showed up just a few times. CDR3 nucleotides: TGTGCCAGCAGCCAACCCGGGACAGGAGTCTACAATGAGCAGTTCTTC. Its protein product is CASSQPGTGVYNEQFF. The chain has TRBV4-2 and TRBJ2-1, with TRBD1 matching over 8 bases. CDR1 and CDR2 from the germline V gene are LGHNA and YNFKEQ. The CDR3 has 16 residues. J lost 3 bases, V lost 2 bases, and 6 bases had no gene match.

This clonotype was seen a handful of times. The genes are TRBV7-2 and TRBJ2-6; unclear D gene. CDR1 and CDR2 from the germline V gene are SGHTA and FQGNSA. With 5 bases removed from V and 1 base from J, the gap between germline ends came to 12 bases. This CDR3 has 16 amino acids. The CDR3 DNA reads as TGTGCCAGCAGCCCCTTTCCTTCATCTGGGGCCAACGTCCTGACTTTC. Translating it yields CASSPFPSSGANVLTF.

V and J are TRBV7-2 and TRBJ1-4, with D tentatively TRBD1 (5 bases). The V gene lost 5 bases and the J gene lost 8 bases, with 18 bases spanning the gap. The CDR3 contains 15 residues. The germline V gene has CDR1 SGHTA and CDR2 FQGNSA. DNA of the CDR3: TGTGCCAGCAGCCGCATTGCAGGGTTGGGCGAAAAACTGTTTTTT. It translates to CASSRIAGLGEKLFF.

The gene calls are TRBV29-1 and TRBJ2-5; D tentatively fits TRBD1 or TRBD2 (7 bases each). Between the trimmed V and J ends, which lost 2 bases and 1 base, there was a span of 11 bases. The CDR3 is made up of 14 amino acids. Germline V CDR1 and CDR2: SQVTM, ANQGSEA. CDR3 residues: CSVEQRDSQETQYF. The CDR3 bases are TGCAGCGTTGAACAGCGGGACAGCCAAGAGACCCAGTACTTC.

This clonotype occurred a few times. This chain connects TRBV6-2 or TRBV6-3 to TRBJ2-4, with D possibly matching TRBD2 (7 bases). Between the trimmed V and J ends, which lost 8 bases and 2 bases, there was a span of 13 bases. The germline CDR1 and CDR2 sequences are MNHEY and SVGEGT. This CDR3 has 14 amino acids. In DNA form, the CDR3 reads TGTGCCAGCGCCCTGGGGGGGCCCAAAAACATTCAGTACTTC. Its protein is CASALGGPKNIQYF.

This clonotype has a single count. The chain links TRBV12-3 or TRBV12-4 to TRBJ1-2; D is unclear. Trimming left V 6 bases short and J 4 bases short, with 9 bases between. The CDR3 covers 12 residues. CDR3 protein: CASSVGFYGYTF. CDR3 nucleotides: TGTGCCAGCAGCGTAGGTTTCTATGGCTACACCTTC.